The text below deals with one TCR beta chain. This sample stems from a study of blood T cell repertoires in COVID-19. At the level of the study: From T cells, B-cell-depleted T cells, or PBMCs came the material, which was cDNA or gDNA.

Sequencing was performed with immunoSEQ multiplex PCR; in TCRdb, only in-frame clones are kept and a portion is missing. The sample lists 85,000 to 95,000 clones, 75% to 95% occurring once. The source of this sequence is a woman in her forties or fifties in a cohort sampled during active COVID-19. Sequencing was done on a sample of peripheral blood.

The CDR3: CASSRQGVFMNTEAFF. The CDR3 DNA sequence: TGTGCCAGCAGTCGACAGGGGGTGTTCATGAACACTGAAGCTTTCTTT. This sequence joins TRBV6-2 or TRBV6-3 and TRBJ1-1, with 9 bases lining up with TRBD1. The V and J ends lost 5 bases and 0 bases, in that order; junction bases with no gene match: 7. The CDR3 extends over 16 amino acids. CDR1 is MNHEY, CDR2 SVGEGT, per germline.